Each of the 25 T cell receptor beta chains below was sequenced from the same sample in a study of blood T cell repertoires in COVID-19 (dated by TCRdb to 2018 to 2021). Libraries were built with the immunoSEQ multiplex PCR assay. This immuneACCESS table, as held by TCRdb, lists in-frame sequences with V and J called but not all clones. Of the missing ones, under half trace to an unresolved V gene in checked studies; the others have no known cause. The sample has roughly 80,000 clones on record, 86% of them singletons. The ten biggest clones cover around 2% of the sample. The sample comprised peripheral blood. All receptors derive from a woman aged 55-75 years with acute or convalescent COVID-19.

This chain connects TRBV27 to TRBJ1-5, with 8 positions matching TRBD1. The V gene's germline CDR1 is MNHEY and CDR2 SMNVEV (reference sequence). After removal of 5 bases from V and 6 bases from J, the junction contained 9 bases not matched to a gene. The CDR3 totals 15 residues. CDR3 DNA: TGTGCCAGCAGTCCGCGGACAGGGATCGGTCAGCCCCAGCATTTT. Amino acids: CASSPRTGIGQPQHF.

The V gene is TRBV5-1, the J gene TRBJ2-6; D might be TRBD2 (5 bases). The CDR3 has 15 amino acids. The V and J ends lost 7 bases and 4 bases respectively, with 15 bases between them. Germline CDR1 reads SGHRS; CDR2 reads YFSETQ. CDR3 DNA sequence: TGCGCCAGCGTTCCATGGGGAGTCGGGGCCAACGTCCTGACTTTC. Translating it yields CASVPWGVGANVLTF.

The chain combines TRBV28 with TRBJ1-2; TRBD1 matches 11 bases. Germline V gene data show CDR1 as MDHEN and CDR2 as SYDVKM. The CDR3 contains 15 residues. V was pared by 1 base and J by 8 bases, with 6 bases of the junction left unmatched. The CDR3, as DNA: TGTGCCAGCAGTTTATCCCGGACAGGGGGCTCGGGCTACACCTTC. Translation gives CASSLSRTGGSGYTF.

The chain employs TRBV9 and TRBJ2-1; 8 bases map to TRBD2. CDR3 size: 15 residues. Germline CDR1 reads SGDLS; CDR2 reads YYNGEE. V lost 7 bases and J lost 4; bases outside the gene matches: 10. CDR3 region: CASGSGSTTYNEQFF. The CDR3 DNA is TGTGCCAGCGGCAGCGGGAGTACGACTTACAATGAGCAGTTCTTC.

This chain uses TRBV28 with TRBJ1-3; D unresolved. This CDR3 contains 14 residues. From germline, CDR1 is MDHEN and CDR2 SYDVKM. V lost 4 bases, J lost 0 bases, and 7 bases lay in between. Written as DNA, the CDR3 is TGTGCCAGCAGTTACCCGAGCTCTGGAAACACCATATATTTT. As protein: CASSYPSSGNTIYF.

The chain uses TRBV7-2 and TRBJ2-7; D possibly corresponds to TRBD1 (6 bases). CDR1 is SGHTA, CDR2 FQGNSA, per germline. The CDR3 sequence is 13 residues long. Between the trimmed V and J ends, which lost 5 bases and 6 bases, there was a span of 14 bases. The CDR3: CASSLQGGGEQYF. The CDR3 region has the DNA TGTGCCAGCAGCCTACAGGGTGGAGGCGAGCAGTACTTC.

This sequence joins TRBV6-5 and TRBJ2-7; TRBD2 matches at 14 bases. This CDR3 comprises 15 residues. With 7 bases clipped from V and 4 bases from J, the junction kept 6 bases outside the gene matches. The germline V gene has CDR1 MNHEY and CDR2 SVGAGI. The CDR3 bases are TGTGCCAGCACCTACGGGACTAGCGGGAGTTACGAGCAGTACTTC. It codes for CASTYGTSGSYEQYF.

Here the CDR3 DNA reads TGTGCCAGCAGTTTTTCCAGGGCCTATGAGCAGTTCTTC. Its translation is CASSFSRAYEQFF. V and J are TRBV27 and TRBJ2-1; D might be TRBD1 (5 bases). The germline V gene encodes CDR1 MNHEY and CDR2 SMNVEV (reference sequence). V lost 3 bases to trimming and J lost 8 bases, with 11 bases between them. The CDR3 is 13 amino acids.

This chain uses TRBV14 with TRBJ1-6, with D perhaps matching TRBD1 (6 bases). V was pared by 0 bases and J by 7 bases, with 7 bases between. This CDR3 has 14 residues. CDR1 is SGHDN, CDR2 FVKESK, per germline. CDR3 amino acids: CASSQDGGNSPLHF. CDR3 bases: TGTGCCAGCAGCCAAGATGGGGGCAATTCACCCCTCCACTTT.

This clone was detected only once. The rearrangement uses TRBV5-6 and TRBJ1-3; D might be TRBD1 (5 bases). V was shortened by 6 bases and J by 0 bases, with 7 bases between the two germline ends. The CDR3 has 13 amino acids. Germline V gene sequence: CDR1 SGHDT, CDR2 YYEEEE. CDR3 nucleotide sequence: TGTGCCAGCATGGGGCTCTCTGGAAACACCATATATTTT. Amino acid sequence: CASMGLSGNTIYF. The full variable domain, in which reference TRBV5-6 and TRBJ1-3 provide the parts outside the CDR3, is DAGVTQSPTHLIKTRGQQVTLRCSPKSGHDTVSWYQQALGQGPQFIFQYYEEEERQRGNFPDRFSGHQFPNYSSELNVNALLLGDSALYLCASMGLSGNTIYFGEGSWLTVV.

The chain has TRBV7-2 and TRBJ2-7; weak D call: TRBD2 (6 bases). CDR1 SGHTA and CDR2 FQGNSA come from the germline V gene. Trimming took 5 bases from V and 6 from J, leaving 17 bases between them. The CDR3 has 14 amino acids. The CDR3 loop reads CASSGGWGSFEQYF. The CDR3 coding sequence is TGTGCCAGCAGCGGGGGGTGGGGTTCGTTCGAGCAGTACTTC. Complete variable domain (other parts from reference TRBV7-2 and TRBJ2-7): GAGVSQSPSNKVTEKGKDVELRCDPISGHTALYWYRQSLGQGLEFLIYFQGNSAPDKSGLPSDRFSAERTGGSVSTLTIQRTQQEDSAVYLCASSGGWGSFEQYFGPGTRLTVT.

The DNA of the CDR3 is TGTGCCAGCAGCCAAGATGGTCAGGTGCCTCAGCCCCAGCATTTT. It translates to CASSQDGQVPQPQHF. The gene calls are TRBV3-1 (or the pseudogene TRBV3-2) and TRBJ1-5; no firm D call. The CDR3 has 15 residues. Trimming pared 0 bases from V and 6 bases from J, leaving 12 bases between. Germline CDR1 reads LGHDT; CDR2 reads YNNKEL (reference sequence).

J is TRBJ2-3 and V is TRBV4-2; 7 bases match TRBD1. This CDR3 spans 15 amino acids. V was clipped by 4 bases and J by 4 bases; unmatched bases: 8. Germline V gene lookup returns CDR1 LGHNA and CDR2 YNFKEQ. The CDR3 sequence is CASSLGQTQADTQYF. Written as DNA, the CDR3 is TGTGCCAGCAGCCTGGGACAGACGCAGGCAGATACGCAGTATTTT.

The chain couples TRBV6-5 to TRBJ1-1; TRBD1 might be the D (6 bases). V lost 0 bases, J lost 0 bases, and 11 bases lay in between. The CDR3 is made up of 16 amino acids. Germline V lookup: CDR1 MNHEY, CDR2 SVGAGI. The CDR3 DNA reads as TGTGCCAGCAGTTACTCCTCAGGGGCTGTGAACACTGAAGCTTTCTTT. This gives the protein CASSYSSGAVNTEAFF.

The chain recombines TRBV14 with TRBJ1-4, with no clear D. From germline, CDR1 is SGHDN and CDR2 FVKESK. Trimming removed 4 bases from V and 8 bases from J, with 8 bases in between. The CDR3 is 12 residues long. The CDR3 here is CASSRGREKLFF. In DNA, the CDR3 is TGTGCCAGCAGCCGAGGGCGGGAAAAACTGTTTTTT.

CDR3 protein: CASTPARGGQETQYF. The DNA of the CDR3 is TGTGCCAGCACCCCCGCGCGGGGGGGCCAAGAGACCCAGTACTTC. The V and J genes are TRBV7-6 and TRBJ2-5, with 9 bases lining up with TRBD2. The CDR3 spans 15 residues. Germline V gives CDR1 SGHVS, CDR2 FNYEAQ. Losses at the gene ends were 7 bases for V and 1 base for J; bases not matched to a gene: 7.

The J gene is TRBJ2-3, the V gene TRBV24-1; 7 positions agree with TRBD2. Germline lookup yields CDR1 KGHDR and CDR2 SFDVKD. V lost 3 bases to trimming and J lost 4 bases; unmatched junction nucleotides: 9. This CDR3 region has 16 residues. The CDR3 DNA follows: TGTGCCACCAGTGATCCGGGGGGTAGCTCGGCAGATACGCAGTATTTT. Translation gives CATSDPGGSSADTQYF.

This chain joins TRBV28 and TRBJ1-1; 9 positions match TRBD1. Trimming removed 4 bases from V and 6 bases from J; junction bases left unmatched: 9. The CDR3 extends over 15 amino acids. CDR1 is MDHEN and CDR2 is SYDVKM in the germline V gene. The chain's CDR3 is CASSSYGQGLAEAFF. The CDR3 nucleotides are TGTGCCAGCAGTTCCTACGGACAGGGGCTGGCTGAAGCTTTCTTT.

This chain links TRBV21-1 with TRBJ1-2; the table calls TRBD1, which could not be checked here. TRBV21-1 is classified as a pseudogene. CDR3 length: 15 amino acids. The CDR3 sequence is CASSIRDNKDGGYTF. Written as DNA, the CDR3 is TGTGCCAGCAGCATCCGGGACAACAAGGATGGTGGCTACACCTTC.

This clone was seen a handful of times. This chain joins TRBV28 and TRBJ1-1, with 11 nucleotides matching TRBD1. The V gene's germline CDR1 is MDHEN and CDR2 SYDVKM. The CDR3 extends over 15 amino acids. The J segment lost 3 bases and the V segment lost 5 bases, leaving 5 bases of the junction unmatched. Written as DNA, the CDR3 is TGTGCCAGCAGTAGGGGACAGGGGGTGTACACTGAAGCTTTCTTT. Its translation is CASSRGQGVYTEAFF.

The rearrangement joins TRBV11-2 to TRBJ1-2, with no clear D. The V end was cut by 1 base, the J end by 4 bases, with 10 bases between. CDR3 size: 14 residues. CDR1 is SGHAT, CDR2 FQNNGV, per germline. Written as DNA, the CDR3 is TGTGCCAGCAGCTTAGGCCAGGAGGGCTATGGCTACACCTTC. This translates into CASSLGQEGYGYTF.

This clone was recorded once. The CDR3 sequence is CASSLAPLGGPLANYGYTF. The CDR3, as DNA: TGTGCCAGCAGCTTAGCCCCACTGGGGGGTCCGCTTGCTAACTATGGCTACACCTTC. The genes are TRBV7-2 and TRBJ1-2; possible D gene TRBD1, 5 bases. V lost 0 bases to trimming and J lost 0 bases, with 20 bases between them. The CDR3 runs 19 residues. The germline V gene encodes CDR1 SGHTA and CDR2 FQGNSA.

The rearrangement links TRBV7-9 to TRBJ1-2; no clear D. V was clipped by 3 bases and J by 4 bases, with 6 bases between them. Germline lookup yields CDR1 SEHNR and CDR2 FQNEAQ (reference sequence). This CDR3 region has 12 residues. Here the CDR3 reads CASSFSPYGYTF. The DNA for the CDR3 is TGTGCCAGCAGCTTTAGTCCCTATGGCTACACCTTC.

The chain has TRBV6-6 and TRBJ1-5, with TRBD1 as a possible D gene (6 bases). Germline CDR1 MNHNY, CDR2 SVGAGI (reference sequence). V was trimmed by 4 bases and J by 7 bases, leaving 8 bases between them. The length of the CDR3 is 12 residues. The CDR3 DNA is TGTGCCAGCAGTTTACAGGGACAGCCCCAGCATTTT. Protein product: CASSLQGQPQHF.

The rearrangement uses TRBV7-9 and TRBJ2-5; 7 nucleotides align to TRBD1. The CDR3 has 13 residues. Per the germline V gene, CDR1 is SEHNR and CDR2 is FQNEAQ (reference sequence). Losses at the gene ends were 5 bases for V and 5 bases for J; bases not matched to a gene: 5. Here the CDR3 DNA reads TGTGCCAGCAGCCCGACAGGGTCGGAGACCCAGTACTTC. Translated: CASSPTGSETQYF.